A selection of T cell receptor beta chains follows, all from one sample in a study of blood T cell repertoires in COVID-19. The table came from immunoSEQ multiplex PCR; TCRdb's copy has only in-frame clones and leaves some out. The sample lists 300,000 to 400,000 clones, roughly 88% occurring once. Sequences were obtained from PBMCs or T cells enriched from blood (not recorded which). The receptor source for this set is a woman under 40 with acute COVID-19. Both conserved end residues are part of each CDR3. A D gene is named only where the DNA matches it firmly. Clone size is given for some rows only: seen once, a few or many times, or a class if the clone is expanded.

j_call: TRBJ2-7
v_call: TRBV6-5
d_call: TRBD1
clone_size: NA
cdr3_aa: CASSYSRPGGNEQYF
cdr3_nt: TGTGCCAGCAGTTACTCTCGTCCAGGGGGCAACGAGCAGTACTTC

j_call: TRBJ1-2
v_call: TRBV7-2
d_call: NA
clone_size: NA
cdr3_aa: CASSLRGGYGYTF
cdr3_nt: TGTGCCAGCAGCTTAAGAGGAGGCTATGGCTACACCTTC

j_call: TRBJ1-4
v_call: TRBV5-6
d_call: TRBD1
clone_size: NA
cdr3_aa: CASSFRQGHTEKLFF
cdr3_nt: TGTGCCAGCAGCTTCAGACAGGGCCACACTGAAAAACTGTTTTTT

j_call: TRBJ1-1
v_call: TRBV7-2
d_call: NA
clone_size: NA
cdr3_aa: CASSRPPVSKAFF
cdr3_nt: TGTGCCAGCAGCCGCCCCCCGGTTAGTAAAGCTTTCTTT

j_call: TRBJ1-1
v_call: TRBV9
d_call: NA
clone_size: few
cdr3_aa: CASSPLADLRGTEAFF
cdr3_nt: TGTGCCAGCAGCCCGCTCGCCGACTTACGAGGTACTGAAGCTTTCTTT

j_call: TRBJ2-3
v_call: TRBV3-1/TRBV3-2
d_call: TRBD2
clone_size: NA
cdr3_aa: CASSPLTSGGTDTQYF
cdr3_nt: TGTGCCAGCAGCCCACTTACTAGCGGGGGCACAGATACGCAGTATTTT

j_call: TRBJ1-6
v_call: TRBV24-1
d_call: TRBD1
clone_size: NA
cdr3_aa: CATQRQGYSPLHF
cdr3_nt: TGTGCCACCCAGAGACAGGGGTACTCACCCCTCCACTTT

j_call: TRBJ2-1
v_call: TRBV4-1
d_call: TRBD2
clone_size: NA
cdr3_aa: CASGTQAGGYNEQFF
cdr3_nt: TGCGCCAGCGGGACCCAAGCGGGGGGTTACAATGAGCAGTTCTTC

j_call: TRBJ2-1
v_call: TRBV5-1
d_call: TRBD1
clone_size: NA
cdr3_aa: CASSFGTGRNEQFF
cdr3_nt: TGCGCCAGCAGCTTCGGGACAGGGCGCAATGAGCAGTTCTTC

j_call: TRBJ1-1
v_call: TRBV4-1
d_call: TRBD1
clone_size: NA
cdr3_aa: CASSRHRQGLTEAFF
cdr3_nt: TGCGCCAGCAGCCGCCACAGACAGGGTCTCACTGAAGCTTTCTTT

j_call: TRBJ2-1
v_call: TRBV24-1
d_call: NA
clone_size: NA
cdr3_aa: CATSDSQGGGNEQFF
cdr3_nt: TGTGCCACCAGTGATTCCCAGGGTGGGGGCAACGAGCAGTTCTTC

j_call: TRBJ1-4
v_call: TRBV9
d_call: NA
clone_size: NA
cdr3_aa: CASSVEGGRGEKLFF
cdr3_nt: TGTGCCAGCAGCGTAGAAGGGGGAAGGGGTGAAAAACTGTTTTTT

j_call: TRBJ1-1
v_call: TRBV5-6
d_call: TRBD1
clone_size: NA
cdr3_aa: CASSLIWDRTIYTEAFF
cdr3_nt: TGTGCCAGCAGCTTGATCTGGGACAGGACCATCTACACTGAAGCTTTCTTT

j_call: TRBJ1-3
v_call: TRBV19
d_call: NA
clone_size: NA
cdr3_aa: CASSKGGSSSGNTIYF
cdr3_nt: TGTGCCAGTAGTAAGGGAGGCAGTAGCTCTGGAAACACCATATATTTT

j_call: TRBJ1-4
v_call: TRBV6-5
d_call: NA
clone_size: NA
cdr3_aa: CASSYDRRNEKLFF
cdr3_nt: TGTGCCAGCAGTTACGACAGAAGGAATGAAAAACTGTTTTTT

j_call: TRBJ1-2
v_call: TRBV24-1
d_call: TRBD1
clone_size: NA
cdr3_aa: CATSDSPGTGGYGYTF
cdr3_nt: TGTGCCACCAGTGATTCCCCCGGGACAGGGGGCTATGGCTACACCTTC

j_call: TRBJ2-1
v_call: TRBV9
d_call: NA
clone_size: few
cdr3_aa: CASSAGPGGIYEQFF
cdr3_nt: TGTGCCAGCAGCGCGGGACCCGGCGGGATCTATGAGCAGTTCTTC

j_call: TRBJ2-1
v_call: TRBV18
d_call: TRBD2
clone_size: NA
cdr3_aa: CASSPRAGLAGGAAHEQFF
cdr3_nt: TGTGCCAGCTCACCACGGGCGGGACTAGCGGGGGGCGCGGCCCATGAGCAGTTCTTC

j_call: TRBJ1-1
v_call: TRBV11-2
d_call: NA
clone_size: NA
cdr3_aa: CASSLQGWNTEAFF
cdr3_nt: TGTGCCAGCAGCTTACAGGGTTGGAACACTGAAGCTTTCTTT

j_call: TRBJ1-1
v_call: TRBV27
d_call: NA
clone_size: medium-sized
cdr3_aa: CASSLYGGYTEAFF
cdr3_nt: TGTGCCAGCAGTTTATATGGGGGGTACACTGAAGCTTTCTTT

j_call: TRBJ2-2
v_call: TRBV7-6
d_call: NA
clone_size: NA
cdr3_aa: CASSSRGVGGNTGELFF
cdr3_nt: TGTGCCAGCAGCTCGAGAGGGGTCGGGGGGAACACCGGGGAGCTGTTTTTT

j_call: TRBJ1-6
v_call: TRBV10-1
d_call: TRBD1
clone_size: once
cdr3_aa: CASSECRDRGLYSPLHF
cdr3_nt: TGCGCCAGCAGTGAATGCCGGGACAGGGGTTTGTATTCACCCCTCCACTTT

j_call: TRBJ1-5
v_call: TRBV15
d_call: TRBD1
clone_size: few
cdr3_aa: CATSRDRGPQPQHF
cdr3_nt: TGTGCCACCAGCAGAGATAGGGGGCCTCAGCCCCAGCATTTT

j_call: TRBJ2-2
v_call: TRBV4-3
d_call: TRBD2
clone_size: NA
cdr3_aa: CASSPTPTSGGNTGELFF
cdr3_nt: TGCGCCAGCAGCCCTACCCCCACTAGCGGGGGGAACACCGGGGAGCTGTTTTTT

j_call: TRBJ1-1
v_call: TRBV29-1
d_call: NA
clone_size: NA
cdr3_aa: CSVEVSAYTEAFF
cdr3_nt: TGCAGCGTTGAAGTTAGCGCGTACACTGAAGCTTTCTTT

j_call: TRBJ1-1
v_call: TRBV7-9
d_call: NA
clone_size: NA
cdr3_aa: CASTSPFGTEAFF
cdr3_nt: TGTGCCAGCACCTCACCCTTCGGCACTGAAGCTTTCTTT

j_call: TRBJ2-7
v_call: TRBV18
d_call: TRBD1
clone_size: once
cdr3_aa: CASSSSRDRVWDF
cdr3_nt: TGTGCCAGCTCATCGTCCCGGGACAGGGTCTGGGACTTC

j_call: TRBJ1-3
v_call: TRBV6-5
d_call: TRBD1
clone_size: NA
cdr3_aa: CASSYAGGPSGNTIYF
cdr3_nt: TGTGCCAGCAGTTACGCAGGGGGACCCTCTGGAAACACCATATATTTT

j_call: TRBJ1-3
v_call: TRBV7-9
d_call: TRBD1
clone_size: NA
cdr3_aa: CASSQSGQGGGNTIYF
cdr3_nt: TGTGCCAGCAGCCAAAGTGGACAGGGGGGTGGAAACACCATATATTTT

j_call: TRBJ1-5
v_call: TRBV5-1
d_call: TRBD1
clone_size: once
cdr3_aa: CASSPWTGGDQPQHF
cdr3_nt: TGCGCCAGCAGCCCCTGGACAGGGGGGGATCAGCCCCAGCATTTT

j_call: TRBJ2-1
v_call: TRBV2
d_call: TRBD1
clone_size: NA
cdr3_aa: CASKTDRNRENEQFF
cdr3_nt: TGTGCCAGCAAAACGGACAGGAACCGAGAAAATGAGCAGTTCTTC

j_call: TRBJ2-2
v_call: TRBV5-1
d_call: NA
clone_size: NA
cdr3_aa: CASSLAVTEITGELFF
cdr3_nt: TGCGCCAGCAGCTTGGCGGTGACAGAGATTACCGGGGAGCTGTTTTTT

j_call: TRBJ1-2
v_call: TRBV6-2/TRBV6-3
d_call: TRBD1
clone_size: once
cdr3_aa: CASSRHRGWGIGGYTF
cdr3_nt: TGTGCCAGCAGCCGTCACAGGGGATGGGGAATTGGTGGCTACACCTTC

j_call: TRBJ1-4
v_call: TRBV24-1
d_call: TRBD1
clone_size: NA
cdr3_aa: CATSDASQGGGEKLFF
cdr3_nt: TGTGCCACCAGTGATGCCTCACAGGGGGGAGGTGAAAAACTGTTTTTT

j_call: TRBJ2-7
v_call: TRBV6-5
d_call: NA
clone_size: once
cdr3_aa: CASSYSRDSITYEQYF
cdr3_nt: TGTGCCAGCAGTTACTCGCGGGATTCGATAACCTACGAGCAGTACTTC

j_call: TRBJ2-1
v_call: TRBV5-1
d_call: NA
clone_size: NA
cdr3_aa: CASSVVGGNEQFF
cdr3_nt: TGCGCCAGCAGCGTTGTAGGGGGCAATGAGCAGTTCTTC

j_call: TRBJ2-1
v_call: TRBV13
d_call: TRBD2
clone_size: NA
cdr3_aa: CASSFRAGGVNEQFF
cdr3_nt: TGTGCCAGCAGCTTTAGGGCGGGGGGTGTCAATGAGCAGTTCTTC

j_call: TRBJ1-1
v_call: TRBV6-5
d_call: NA
clone_size: NA
cdr3_aa: CASSYSMGSNTEAFF
cdr3_nt: TGTGCCAGCAGTTACTCGATGGGCAGCAACACTGAAGCTTTCTTT

j_call: TRBJ1-5
v_call: TRBV5-1
d_call: NA
clone_size: NA
cdr3_aa: CASSLEGGQPQHF
cdr3_nt: TGCGCCAGCAGCTTGGAGGGAGGGCAGCCCCAGCATTTT

j_call: TRBJ1-3
v_call: TRBV2
d_call: TRBD1
clone_size: NA
cdr3_aa: CASSQTGSGNTIYF
cdr3_nt: TGTGCCAGCAGTCAGACAGGGTCAGGAAACACCATATATTTT

j_call: TRBJ2-1
v_call: TRBV9
d_call: TRBD2
clone_size: NA
cdr3_aa: CASSVAGTSGNEQFF
cdr3_nt: TGTGCCAGCAGCGTAGCCGGGACTAGCGGCAATGAGCAGTTCTTC

j_call: TRBJ2-7
v_call: TRBV24-1
d_call: TRBD1
clone_size: NA
cdr3_aa: CATSAHGTGGGYEQYF
cdr3_nt: TGTGCCACCAGTGCCCACGGGACAGGGGGTGGCTACGAGCAGTACTTC

j_call: TRBJ2-7
v_call: TRBV7-8
d_call: NA
clone_size: once
cdr3_aa: CASSATGSSYEQYF
cdr3_nt: TGTGCCAGCAGCGCAACAGGGAGCTCCTACGAGCAGTACTTC

j_call: TRBJ2-5
v_call: TRBV20-1
d_call: NA
clone_size: NA
cdr3_aa: CSAGPAGPQYF
cdr3_nt: TGCAGTGCTGGCCCGGCGGGGCCCCAGTACTTC

j_call: TRBJ1-1
v_call: TRBV9
d_call: TRBD1
clone_size: NA
cdr3_aa: CASSGGDRDAFF
cdr3_nt: TGTGCCAGCAGCGGCGGGGACAGGGACGCTTTCTTT